These 16 T cell receptor beta chains were all obtained from the same sample, sequenced in a study of CD8+ T cells in alopecia areata. The treatment is: oral pan-JAK inhibitor, 5-10 mg twice daily. cDNA serving as the sequencing template came from extracted, reverse transcribed RNA. The data were produced by immunoSEQ multiplex PCR, yet TCRdb's version contains in-frame clones alone and is incomplete. Of a few hundred thousand clones in the sample, under 75% were seen once. The material was CD4+ T cells sorted from blood, obtained at week 4, from a patient treated with tofacitinib. The source is a human donor with alopecia areata.

The rearrangement uses TRBV5-1 and TRBJ2-2, with 8 bases identical to TRBD1. Germline CDR1 is SGHRS and CDR2 is YFSETQ. The length of the CDR3 is 13 residues. J gave up 7 bases and V 4 bases, and 3 bases lay outside the gene matches. The CDR3 nucleotides read TGCGCCAGCAGCCCCGGGACAGGCGGGGAGCTGTTTTTT. This gives the protein CASSPGTGGELFF.

J is TRBJ1-4 and V is TRBV30, with unresolved D. CDR3 length equals 14 residues. V shed 1 base and J shed 7 bases, with 13 bases lying between them. Germline V CDR1 and CDR2: GTSNPN, SVGIG (reference sequence). CDR3 sequence reads: CAWSGQQKGEKLFF. Written as DNA, the CDR3 is TGTGCCTGGAGTGGGCAACAAAAGGGTGAAAAACTGTTTTTT.

This clone has more than one count but fewer than ten. V usage is TRBV14 and J usage is TRBJ1-1; D might be TRBD1 (5 bases). Germline CDR1 SGHDN, CDR2 FVKESK. The CDR3 contains 14 residues. Trimming pared 2 bases from V and 4 bases from J, leaving 11 bases between. CDR3 sequence (DNA): TGTGCCAGCAGCCAATTTGACAGTAGCACTGAAGCTTTCTTT. This encodes CASSQFDSSTEAFF.

A single count supports this clone. Written as DNA, the CDR3 is TGTGCCAGCAGCGTAGGAGGGGTTGGGGGTAATGAGCAGTTCTTC. This encodes CASSVGGVGGNEQFF. This sequence joins TRBV9 and TRBJ2-1, with D tentatively TRBD1 or TRBD2 (5 bases each). CDR1 SGDLS and CDR2 YYNGEE come from the germline V gene. The CDR3 loop spans 15 amino acids. Deletions cut 0 bases from V and 7 bases from J, with 14 bases between.

This chain joins TRBV6-5 and TRBJ2-3; 8 bases are a match to TRBD2. Germline V gene lookup returns CDR1 MNHEY and CDR2 SVGAGI. J was trimmed by 1 base and V by 0 bases; bases with no gene match: 3. The CDR3 length is 16 residues. CDR3 amino acids: CASSYSRRGGTDTQYF. The CDR3 region has the DNA TGTGCCAGCAGTTACTCACGGCGGGGGGGCACAGATACGCAGTATTTT.

The chain employs TRBV2 and TRBJ1-1; D is unclear. The CDR3 is 14 amino acids. Trimming stripped 8 bases from V and 1 base from J, with 14 bases between. The germline V gene encodes CDR1 SNHLY and CDR2 FYNNEI. This CDR3 reads CASCKDQKNTEAFF. CDR3 coding DNA: TGTGCCAGCTGTAAGGACCAAAAGAACACTGAAGCTTTCTTT.

The V gene is TRBV30, the J gene TRBJ1-2; the D is unclear. Trimming took off 1 base at V and 5 bases at J, with 8 bases between the two ends. Germline V CDR1 and CDR2: GTSNPN, SVGIG (reference sequence). This CDR3 has 12 residues. The CDR3 here is CAWSGTRYGYTF. The DNA of the CDR3 is TGTGCCTGGAGTGGGACGCGATATGGCTACACCTTC.

This clone was seen a few times. The V call is TRBV9, the J call TRBJ2-3; D may be TRBD1 (6 bases). The V gene lost 1 base and the J gene lost 0 bases, with 6 bases spanning the gap. This CDR3 region has 14 residues. The germline gives CDR1 SGDLS, CDR2 YYNGEE. For the CDR3, the DNA is TGTGCCAGCAGCGTAACAGGGAGCACAGATACGCAGTATTTT. Translated, it gives CASSVTGSTDTQYF.

The sample holds a few counts of this clone. This rearrangement joins TRBV10-2 to TRBJ2-5; D remains unclear. V was clipped by 3 bases and J by 5 bases, with 4 bases between them. The CDR3 extends over 11 amino acids. The V gene's germline CDR1 is WSHSY and CDR2 SAAADI. The CDR3 spells CASSDRETQYF. The CDR3 DNA reads as TGCGCCAGCAGTGATCGCGAGACCCAGTACTTC.

This clone has just one count. The genes are TRBV5-1 and TRBJ2-1, with 8 bases matching TRBD2. CDR3 size: 16 residues. The V gene end was trimmed by 5 bases and the J gene end by 6 bases; junction bases not matched to a gene: 13. Germline CDR1 is SGHRS and CDR2 is YFSETQ. For the CDR3, the DNA is TGCGCCAGCAGTCACGCTCTTGCGGGGGGCTCCAATGAGCAGTTCTTC. It specifies CASSHALAGGSNEQFF. The complete variable domain, with remaining parts taken from reference TRBV5-1 and TRBJ2-1, reads KAGVTQTPRYLIKTRGQQVTLSCSPISGHRSVSWYQQTPGQGLQFLFEYFSETQRNKGNFPGRFSGRQFSNSRSEMNVSTLELGDSALYLCASSHALAGGSNEQFFGPGTRLTVL.

The chain is built from TRBV7-2 and TRBJ1-4; maybe TRBD1 (5 bases). V shed 5 bases and J shed 8 bases, with 18 bases lying between them. CDR3 length equals 15 residues. Germline V gene lookup returns CDR1 SGHTA and CDR2 FQGNSA. In nucleotides, the CDR3 is TGTGCCAGCAGCAGGGTTAAGGGGTCTGGGGAAAAACTGTTTTTT. Translating gives CASSRVKGSGEKLFF.

This chain joins TRBV15 and TRBJ2-2; D not resolved. Germline V lookup: CDR1 LNHNV, CDR2 YYDKDF (reference sequence). V was trimmed by 1 base and J by 7 bases, leaving 10 bases between them. The CDR3 contains 14 residues. As DNA, the CDR3 is TGTGCCACCAGCAGAGGCGTTATGGGCGGGGAGCTGTTTTTT. It codes for CATSRGVMGGELFF.

The V and J genes are TRBV7-3 and TRBJ2-1, with 8 nucleotides matching TRBD2. With V trimmed by 5 bases and J by 1 base, 4 bases remained unmatched. CDR1 and CDR2 (germline): SGHTA, FQGTGA. This CDR3 is 15 amino acids long. Here the CDR3 reads CASSHAGGSYNEQFF. CDR3 coding DNA: TGTGCCAGCAGCCATGCGGGGGGATCCTACAATGAGCAGTTCTTC.

This clone was recorded a few times. The gene calls are TRBV7-2 and TRBJ1-2, with TRBD1 as a possible D gene (5 bases). The germline V and J ends were trimmed by 2 bases and 7 bases, with 8 bases remaining between them. The CDR3 covers 12 residues. CDR1 and CDR2 from the germline V gene are SGHTA and FQGNSA. CDR3 residues: CASSLMQGGYTF. The CDR3 DNA sequence: TGTGCCAGCAGCTTAATGCAGGGTGGCTACACCTTC.

V and J are TRBV6-5 and TRBJ1-1; D is unclear. The CDR3 is made up of 13 amino acids. Trimming shortened V by 2 bases and J by 3 bases, and 7 bases separated the two germline ends. Germline CDR1 MNHEY, CDR2 SVGAGI. In DNA form, the CDR3 reads TGTGCCAGCAGTTACGGCGCAGACACTGAAGCTTTCTTT. Its protein is CASSYGADTEAFF.

The V call is TRBV30, the J call TRBJ2-3, with 9 bases that match TRBD1. The germline V gene encodes CDR1 GTSNPN and CDR2 SVGIG (reference sequence). This CDR3 contains 16 residues. V shed 3 bases and J 7 bases; nucleotides not matched to a gene: 14. The CDR3 sequence: CAWSRQGVTLRNTQYF. The CDR3 bases are TGTGCCTGGAGCCGACAGGGGGTTACGTTGAGGAATACGCAGTATTTT.